One and the same sample provided the 24 T cell receptor beta chains below, sequenced in a study of control samples from healthy donors and cancer patients. Method: immunoSEQ multiplex PCR; TCRdb's copy keeps in-frame clones and lacks some. The table has roughly 200,000 clones, 80% to 95% seen once; the top ten hold more than 1.1%. Sequenced input: blood. The receptors were gathered from a man younger than 35 in good health.

This chain links TRBV10-3 with TRBJ2-1; TRBD2 aligns across 9 bases. The CDR3 runs 16 residues. The V gene end was trimmed by 1 base and the J gene end by 3 bases; junction bases not matched to a gene: 4. Looked up from germline, CDR1 is ENHRY and CDR2 is SYGVKD. CDR3 DNA: TGTGCCATCAGTGAGTTAGAGCGGGAGGTCTACAATGAGCAGTTCTTC. Translated, it gives CAISELEREVYNEQFF.

This clone was counted between two and nine times. The rearrangement links TRBV7-9 to TRBJ1-6; tentatively, D is TRBD1 (5 bases). The germline V gene has CDR1 SEHNR and CDR2 FQNEAQ (reference sequence). Trimming removed 5 bases at V and 9 bases at J, with 14 bases between. The CDR3 contains 14 residues. The CDR3 bases are TGTGCCAGCAGCCTCCGGGACCCGGGTTCACCCCTCCACTTT. This encodes CASSLRDPGSPLHF.

The genes are TRBV29-1 and TRBJ2-3; no clear D gene. The V end was cut by 2 bases, the J end by 4 bases, with 13 bases between. The CDR3 extends over 14 amino acids. CDR1 SQVTM and CDR2 ANQGSEA come from the germline V gene. CDR3 amino acids: CSVEPPFRSDTQYF. The CDR3 nucleotides read TGCAGCGTTGAACCCCCATTCCGCTCAGATACGCAGTATTTT.

The V and J genes are TRBV7-9 and TRBJ2-7; possible D gene TRBD1, 5 bases. V was cut by 4 bases and J by 6 bases, with 13 bases left in between. CDR1 and CDR2 from the germline V gene are SEHNR and FQNEAQ (reference sequence). The CDR3 runs 13 residues. The CDR3 sequence: CASSSPRVLEQYF. CDR3 coding DNA: TGTGCCAGCAGCTCCCCCAGGGTTCTCGAGCAGTACTTC. Combining the CDR3 with reference TRBV7-9 and TRBJ2-7 gives the whole variable domain DTGVSQNPRHKITKRGQNVTFRCDPISEHNRLYWYRQTLGQGPEFLTYFQNEAQLEKSRLLSDRFSAERPKGSFSTLEIQRTEQGDSAMYLCASSSPRVLEQYFGPGTRLTVT.

This chain links TRBV11-3 with TRBJ2-1; 12 nucleotides align to TRBD1. With V trimmed by 5 bases and J by 12 bases, 8 bases remained unmatched. CDR3 length equals 14 residues. The germline CDR1 and CDR2 sequences are SGHNT and YENEEA. The CDR3 sequence is CASSRLGTGGTQFF. CDR3 bases: TGTGCCAGCAGCCGCCTGGGGACAGGGGGCACGCAGTTCTTC.

This chain connects TRBV6-5 to TRBJ1-3, with D unclear. V shed 8 bases and J shed 7 bases, with 18 bases lying between them. The CDR3 is made up of 14 amino acids. Germline assignment: CDR1 MNHEY and CDR2 SVGAGI. In DNA, the CDR3 is TGTGCCAGCGGAGACGGGGAAACTAGGAACACCATATATTTT. Translated, it gives CASGDGETRNTIYF.

This clone was seen just once. The chain couples TRBV5-4 to TRBJ2-5; 9 nucleotides align to TRBD2. The CDR3 contains 16 residues. J lost 4 bases, V lost 0 bases, and 7 bases had no gene match. Germline V gives CDR1 SGHNT, CDR2 YYREEE (reference sequence). For the CDR3, the DNA is TGTGCCAGCAGCTTGGCACTAGCGGGCCGCCGAGAGACCCAGTACTTC. Amino acid sequence: CASSLALAGRRETQYF.

The genes are TRBV29-1 and TRBJ1-1; D perhaps matches TRBD1 (5 bases). Germline V CDR1 and CDR2: SQVTM, ANQGSEA. CDR3 length equals 11 residues. V was clipped by 7 bases and J by 5 bases, with 11 bases between them. CDR3 amino acids: CSAQGGTEAFF. The CDR3 nucleotides are TGCAGCGCTCAGGGAGGGACTGAAGCTTTCTTT.

This sequence joins TRBV18 and TRBJ1-4; D not resolved. This CDR3 has 13 amino acids. Looked up from germline, CDR1 is KGHSH and CDR2 is LQKENI. The germline V and J ends were trimmed by 5 bases and 8 bases, with 12 bases remaining between them. The CDR3 region is CASSTRPGEKLFF. The CDR3 DNA follows: TGTGCCAGCTCAACACGCCCCGGGGAAAAACTGTTTTTT.

The CDR3 sequence: CASSKTAYGYTF. CDR3 DNA sequence: TGTGCCAGCAGCAAGACGGCTTATGGCTACACCTTC. The chain has TRBV14 and TRBJ1-2, with D unclear. The CDR3 contains 12 residues. Trimming pared 5 bases from V and 5 bases from J, leaving 9 bases between. Germline V gives CDR1 SGHDN, CDR2 FVKESK.

The rearrangement uses TRBV30 and TRBJ2-5, with a possible D match to TRBD2 (6 bases). Germline CDR1 and CDR2: GTSNPN and SVGIG (reference sequence). V shed 2 bases and J shed 4 bases, with 11 bases lying between them. The CDR3 extends over 13 amino acids. CDR3 nucleotides: TGTGCCTGGAGTCTTAAGGGAGGAGAGACCCAGTACTTC. Protein: CAWSLKGGETQYF.

The rearrangement joins TRBV27 to TRBJ2-2; TRBD2 matches 9 bases. The CDR3 totals 16 residues. Germline trimming cut 1 base from V and 3 bases from J; bases unmatched to any gene: 3. Germline assignment: CDR1 MNHEY and CDR2 SMNVEV (reference sequence). In nucleotides, the CDR3 is TGTGCCAGCAGTTTATATGCGGGGGGGGACACCGGGGAGCTGTTTTTT. Translated, it gives CASSLYAGGDTGELFF.

This clone was counted a single time. This sequence joins TRBV19 and TRBJ1-1; D ambiguous. Germline assignment: CDR1 LNHDA and CDR2 SQIVND (reference sequence). The ends were cut back, 3 bases at V and 2 bases at J, with 13 bases in the middle. The CDR3 loop spans 15 amino acids. DNA for the CDR3: TGTGCCAGTAGTATTGAGGGCCGGCGCAACACTGAAGCTTTCTTT. It translates to CASSIEGRRNTEAFF. The full variable domain, completed using reference TRBV19 and TRBJ1-1, is DGGITQSPKYLFRKEGQNVTLSCEQNLNHDAMYWYRQDPGQGLRLIYYSQIVNDFQKGDIAEGYSVSREKKESFPLTVTSAQKNPTAFYLCASSIEGRRNTEAFFGQGTRLTVV.

This chain joins TRBV2 and TRBJ2-2; D is unclear. Germline V gives CDR1 SNHLY, CDR2 FYNNEI. There are 14 residues in the CDR3. V was clipped by 7 bases and J by 1 base, with 10 bases between them. As DNA, the CDR3 is TGTGCCAGCACGGCAGAGCTGAACACCGGGGAGCTGTTTTTT. As protein: CASTAELNTGELFF.

This clone is a singleton in its sample. The genes are TRBV2 and TRBJ1-5; maybe TRBD1 (5 bases). V was shortened by 3 bases and J by 0 bases, with 9 bases between the two germline ends. The CDR3 consists of 15 residues. The germline V gene encodes CDR1 SNHLY and CDR2 FYNNEI. The CDR3 is CASSEKTVSNQPQHF. As DNA, the CDR3 is TGTGCCAGCAGTGAGAAGACAGTTAGCAATCAGCCCCAGCATTTT.

The V call is TRBV30, the J call TRBJ1-1, with D uncertain. Germline V gene data show CDR1 as GTSNPN and CDR2 as SVGIG (reference sequence). The V end was cut by 5 bases, the J end by 1 base, with 5 bases between. The CDR3 extends over 11 amino acids. The CDR3, as DNA: TGTGCCTGGTGGGAGAACACTGAAGCTTTCTTT. Its protein product is CAWWENTEAFF.

The chain combines TRBV13 with TRBJ1-3; D gene unclear. Germline CDR1 is PRHDT and CDR2 is FYEKMQ (reference sequence). The CDR3 sequence is 14 residues long. Trimming pared 7 bases from V and 2 bases from J, leaving 12 bases between. The CDR3: CASTKRSTGNTIYF. The CDR3 DNA follows: TGTGCCAGCACAAAGAGGTCGACTGGAAACACCATATATTTT.

The CDR3: CASSYGGSSYNEQFF. The CDR3 nucleotides are TGTGCCAGCAGTTACGGGGGGTCTTCCTACAATGAGCAGTTCTTC. This chain connects TRBV6-5 to TRBJ2-1, with a tentative D call TRBD2 (6 bases). The ends were cut back, 2 bases at V and 1 base at J, with 9 bases in the middle. From germline, CDR1 is MNHEY and CDR2 SVGAGI. CDR3 length equals 15 residues.

The chain combines TRBV19 with TRBJ1-2; 8 nucleotides align to TRBD1. This CDR3 region has 15 residues. CDR1 LNHDA and CDR2 SQIVND come from the germline V gene (reference sequence). V shed 4 bases and J 8 bases; nucleotides not matched to a gene: 12. The CDR3 DNA follows: TGTGCCAGTAGTACCGACAGGGGCCGCCCTCTAGGCTACACCTTC. Translated, it gives CASSTDRGRPLGYTF.

The rearrangement joins TRBV3-1 (or the pseudogene TRBV3-2) to TRBJ2-3; D remains ambiguous. From germline, CDR1 is LGHDT and CDR2 YNNKEL (reference sequence). This CDR3 region has 15 residues. Trimming removed 4 bases at V and 2 bases at J, with 13 bases between. DNA of the CDR3: TGTGCCAGCAGCCCCTCGCGGTACCTCACAGATACGCAGTATTTT. It encodes CASSPSRYLTDTQYF.

This clone was seen more than once but under ten times. The V gene is TRBV28, the J gene TRBJ1-2, with TRBD1 identical over 8 bases. Germline trimming cut 7 bases from V and 4 bases from J; bases unmatched to any gene: 17. Germline V gene lookup returns CDR1 MDHEN and CDR2 SYDVKM. The CDR3 spans 17 residues. The CDR3 sequence is CASTLLSGQGSPYGYTF. CDR3 nucleotide sequence: TGTGCCAGCACCCTCCTATCAGGACAGGGATCCCCCTATGGCTACACCTTC.

V usage is TRBV5-1 and J usage is TRBJ2-7; no definite D call. The CDR3 has 13 amino acids. The V gene lost 0 bases and the J gene lost 7 bases, with 11 bases spanning the gap. The germline V gene encodes CDR1 SGHRS and CDR2 YFSETQ. CDR3 amino acids: CASSLEDGNEQYF. CDR3 in DNA: TGCGCCAGCAGCTTGGAGGACGGAAATGAGCAGTACTTC.

A few counts support this clone. V and J are TRBV25-1 and TRBJ1-1; 12 bases line up with TRBD1. V shed 8 bases, J shed 8 bases, and the junction held 6 bases outside the gene matches. CDR1 and CDR2 (germline): MGHDK, SYGVNS. The length of the CDR3 is 13 residues. In DNA, the CDR3 is TGTGCCAGCGAGGGACAGGGGGCTCAGGAAGCTTTCTTT. This gives the protein CASEGQGAQEAFF.

V and J are TRBV7-8 and TRBJ1-1; D remains ambiguous. This CDR3 contains 11 residues. The V end was cut by 4 bases, the J end by 11 bases, with 11 bases between. Germline V CDR1 and CDR2: SGHVS, FQNEAQ. CDR3 bases: TGTGCCAGCAGCTACCAAGAAGTCGCTTTCTTT. Its protein is CASSYQEVAFF.